Each of the 18 T cell receptor beta chains below was sequenced from the same sample in a study of blood T cell repertoires in COVID-19. Method: immunoSEQ multiplex PCR; TCRdb's copy keeps in-frame clones and lacks some. Of 150,000 to 200,000 clones detected, approximately 73% appear once; the ten largest clones hold roughly a sixth. Input material: PBMCs or T cells enriched from blood (not recorded which). The receptor source for this set is a woman aged 45-65 years with acute COVID-19.

This sequence joins TRBV7-8 and TRBJ2-5, with 8 bases that match TRBD2. This CDR3 comprises 16 residues. V lost 5 bases to trimming and J lost 0 bases; unmatched junction nucleotides: 8. Germline CDR1 reads SGHVS; CDR2 reads FQNEAQ. CDR3 DNA sequence: TGTGCCAGCAGCCCCCGGGGAGCGGGGGACCAAGAGACCCAGTACTTC. Amino acid sequence: CASSPRGAGDQETQYF.

The chain carries TRBV7-2 and TRBJ1-2; D ambiguous. The CDR3 contains 12 residues. V lost 2 bases, J lost 4 bases, and 5 bases lay in between. CDR1 is SGHTA and CDR2 is FQGNSA in the germline V gene. As DNA, the CDR3 is TGTGCCAGCAGCTTACCCAGCTATGGCTACACCTTC. Amino acid sequence: CASSLPSYGYTF.

V usage is TRBV18 and J usage is TRBJ1-5; 8 nucleotides match TRBD1. The junction had 16 bases not matched to a gene; V was cut back by 6 bases and J by 0 bases. Germline loops: CDR1 KGHSH, CDR2 LQKENI. This CDR3 region has 19 residues. The CDR3 coding sequence is TGTGCCAGCTCCCCCGCCCTACTGACAGGGGCATATAGCAATCAGCCCCAGCATTTT. Translated, it gives CASSPALLTGAYSNQPQHF.

The rearrangement joins TRBV27 to TRBJ2-3; weak D call: TRBD1 (6 bases). The CDR3 consists of 18 residues. From germline, CDR1 is MNHEY and CDR2 SMNVEV (reference sequence). V was pared by 3 bases and J by 3 bases, with 22 bases between. CDR3 amino acids: CASSFVDRGRGRTDTQYF. CDR3 nucleotide sequence: TGTGCCAGCAGTTTCGTCGATCGTGGCAGGGGTAGGACAGATACGCAGTATTTT.

The rearrangement uses TRBV3-1 (or the pseudogene TRBV3-2) and TRBJ1-3; D gene ambiguous. The germline V gene encodes CDR1 LGHDT and CDR2 YNNKEL (reference sequence). The CDR3 consists of 14 residues. The ends were cut back, 4 bases at V and 9 bases at J, with 16 bases in the middle. The CDR3: CASSPRLEVSTIYF. CDR3 nucleotides: TGTGCCAGCAGCCCACGTTTAGAGGTTTCCACCATATATTTT.

This chain links TRBV19 with TRBJ2-3; TRBD1 might be the D (9 bases). The CDR3 runs 16 residues. Per the germline V gene, CDR1 is LNHDA and CDR2 is SQIVND (reference sequence). Trimming stripped 4 bases from V and 4 bases from J, with 18 bases between. The DNA of the CDR3 is TGTGCCAGTAGTACCGGGAGGGACAGGGAGGCAGATACGCAGTATTTT. Translated, it gives CASSTGRDREADTQYF.

The chain couples TRBV7-9 to TRBJ2-5; 7 bases map to TRBD2. This CDR3 has 13 amino acids. The germline V gene encodes CDR1 SEHNR and CDR2 FQNEAQ (reference sequence). J was trimmed by 3 bases and V by 5 bases; bases with no gene match: 3. The CDR3 sequence: CASSPSGEETQYF. The DNA of the CDR3 is TGTGCCAGCAGCCCTAGCGGAGAAGAGACCCAGTACTTC.

The genes are TRBV6-5 and TRBJ2-1; 11 bases agree with TRBD2. V shed 1 base, J shed 9 bases, and the junction held 5 bases outside the gene matches. Germline-derived CDR1 and CDR2 are MNHEY and SVGAGI. The CDR3 sequence is 15 residues long. The CDR3 DNA reads as TGTGCCAGCAGTTACTTAGCGGGGGGGCCAGGTGAGCAGTTCTTC. It is translated as CASSYLAGGPGEQFF.

The J gene is TRBJ1-5, the V gene TRBV30; 7 positions match TRBD1. CDR3 length equals 13 residues. CDR1 GTSNPN and CDR2 SVGIG come from the germline V gene (reference sequence). The junction had 7 bases not matched to a gene; V was cut back by 4 bases and J by 7 bases. CDR3 in amino acids: CAWNRQGGQPQHF. CDR3 in DNA: TGTGCCTGGAATAGACAGGGTGGCCAGCCCCAGCATTTT.

The chain carries TRBV2 and TRBJ1-4; 7 bases align to TRBD1. V shed 6 bases and J 7 bases; nucleotides not matched to a gene: 8. The CDR3 runs 14 residues. Germline CDR1 and CDR2: SNHLY and FYNNEI. The CDR3 here is CASSVTGTAEKLFF. CDR3 nucleotides: TGTGCCAGCAGCGTTACCGGGACAGCTGAAAAACTGTTTTTT. The whole variable domain, remainder taken from reference TRBV2 and TRBJ1-4, is EPEVTQTPSHQVTQMGQEVILRCVPISNHLYFYWYRQILGQKVEFLVSFYNNEISEKSEIFDDQFSVERPDGSNFTLKIRSTKLEDSAMYFCASSVTGTAEKLFFGSGTQLSVL.

The chain combines TRBV18 with TRBJ1-5; D not resolved. In germline, CDR1 is KGHSH, CDR2 LQKENI. Between the trimmed V and J ends, which lost 6 bases and 7 bases, there was a span of 10 bases. The CDR3 length is 12 residues. In DNA, the CDR3 is TGTGCCAGCTCGCAACAGTTGCAGCCCCAGCATTTT. As protein: CASSQQLQPQHF.

This clone was picked up one time. V usage is TRBV10-2 and J usage is TRBJ2-5; 12 bases agree with TRBD2. CDR1 and CDR2 (germline): WSHSY, SAAADI. This CDR3 region has 14 residues. V trimming: 5 bases; J trimming: 2 bases; junction bases outside the gene matches: 0. CDR3 in amino acids: CASSLAGGQETQYF. CDR3 nucleotide sequence: TGCGCCAGCAGTCTAGCGGGGGGGCAAGAGACCCAGTACTTC.

This clone occurred once. The rearrangement joins TRBV29-1 to TRBJ2-3; TRBD2 matches at 14 bases. This CDR3 has 15 residues. V lost 6 bases and J lost 0; bases outside the gene matches: 2. The V gene's germline CDR1 is SQVTM and CDR2 ANQGSEA. The CDR3 bases are TGCAGCGTGGGACTAGCGGGGGCTAGCACAGATACGCAGTATTTT. This translates into CSVGLAGASTDTQYF.

The chain couples TRBV7-2 to TRBJ1-1, with D maybe TRBD1 (6 bases). CDR1 is SGHTA and CDR2 is FQGNSA in the germline V gene. Deletions cut 4 bases from V and 7 bases from J, with 13 bases between. The CDR3 has 13 amino acids. CDR3 amino acids: CASSSYPGVEAFF. The CDR3, as DNA: TGTGCCAGCAGCTCTTACCCAGGGGTTGAAGCTTTCTTT.

The chain uses TRBV28 and TRBJ1-2; the D gene is possibly TRBD1 (5 bases). This CDR3 contains 15 residues. The germline gives CDR1 MDHEN, CDR2 SYDVKM. Deletions cut 4 bases from V and 5 bases from J, with 17 bases between. The CDR3 protein is CASSYTGGGTYGYTF. The CDR3 nucleotides read TGTGCCAGCAGTTATACGGGAGGTGGGACTTATGGCTACACCTTC.

This clone was counted between two and nine times. The CDR3 reads CASSQQGPASGANVLTF. CDR3 sequence (DNA): TGTGCCAGCAGCCAACAGGGCCCGGCCTCTGGGGCCAACGTCCTGACTTTC. V gene TRBV14 combines with J gene TRBJ2-6; tentatively, D is TRBD1 (5 bases). The CDR3 runs to 17 residues. The V and J ends lost 2 bases and 0 bases respectively, with 11 bases between them. Germline values: CDR1 SGHDN, CDR2 FVKESK.

The chain couples TRBV7-9 to TRBJ2-7; tentative D call: TRBD2 (6 bases). Germline V gene sequence: CDR1 SEHNR, CDR2 FQNEAQ (reference sequence). The CDR3 length is 12 residues. V lost 5 bases, J lost 6 bases, and 11 bases lay in between. The CDR3 loop reads CASSPEGIEQYV. The CDR3 bases are TGTGCCAGCAGCCCGGAGGGGATCGAGCAGTACGTC.

A few counts support this clone. The chain carries TRBV7-2 and TRBJ2-3, with D possibly matching TRBD1 (6 bases). This CDR3 comprises 14 residues. V was cut by 4 bases and J by 2 bases, with 10 bases left in between. The germline V gene encodes CDR1 SGHTA and CDR2 FQGNSA. The CDR3 nucleotides are TGTGCCAGCAGCTATCAGGGGTCCACAGATACGCAGTATTTT. Translated: CASSYQGSTDTQYF.